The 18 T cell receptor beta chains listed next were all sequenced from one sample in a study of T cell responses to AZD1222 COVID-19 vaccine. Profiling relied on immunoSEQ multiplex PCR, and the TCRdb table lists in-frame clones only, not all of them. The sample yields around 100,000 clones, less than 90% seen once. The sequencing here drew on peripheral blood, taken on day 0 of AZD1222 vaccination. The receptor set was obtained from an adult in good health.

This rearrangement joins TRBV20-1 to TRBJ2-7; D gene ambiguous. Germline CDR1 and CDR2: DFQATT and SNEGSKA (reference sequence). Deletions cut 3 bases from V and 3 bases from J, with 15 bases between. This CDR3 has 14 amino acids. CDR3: CSASRGRSHYEQYF. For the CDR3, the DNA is TGCAGTGCTAGTCGAGGACGGAGCCACTACGAGCAGTACTTC.

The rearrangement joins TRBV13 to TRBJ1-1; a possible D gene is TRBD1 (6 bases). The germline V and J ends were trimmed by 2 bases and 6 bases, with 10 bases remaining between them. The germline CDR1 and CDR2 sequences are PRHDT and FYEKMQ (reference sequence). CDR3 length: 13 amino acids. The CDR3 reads CASSLSRTAEAFF. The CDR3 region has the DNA TGTGCCAGCAGCTTAAGCAGGACAGCTGAAGCTTTCTTT. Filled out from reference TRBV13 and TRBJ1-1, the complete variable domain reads AAGVIQSPRHLIKEKRETATLKCYPIPRHDTVYWYQQGPGQDPQFLISFYEKMQSDKGSIPDRFSAQQFSDYHSELNMSSLELGDSALYFCASSLSRTAEAFFGQGTRLTVV.

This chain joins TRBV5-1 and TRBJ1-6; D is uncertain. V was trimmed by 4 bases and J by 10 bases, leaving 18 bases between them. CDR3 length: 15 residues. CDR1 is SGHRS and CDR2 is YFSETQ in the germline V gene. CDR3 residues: CASSHSGSSQSPLHF. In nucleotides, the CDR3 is TGCGCCAGCAGCCATTCCGGGAGCTCCCAATCACCCCTCCACTTT.

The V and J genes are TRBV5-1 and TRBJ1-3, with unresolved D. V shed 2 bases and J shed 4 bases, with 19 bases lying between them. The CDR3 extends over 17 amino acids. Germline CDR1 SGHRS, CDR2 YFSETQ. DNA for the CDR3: TGCGCCAGCAGCTTTCAACAGCTCCCGGCGTCGGGAAACACCATATATTTT. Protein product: CASSFQQLPASGNTIYF.

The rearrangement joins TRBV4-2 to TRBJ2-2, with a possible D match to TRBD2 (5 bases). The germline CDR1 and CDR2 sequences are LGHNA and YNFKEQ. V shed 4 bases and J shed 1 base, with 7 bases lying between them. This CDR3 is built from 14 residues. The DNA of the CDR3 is TGTGCCAGCAGCCCCCGGGAGAACACCGGGGAGCTGTTTTTT. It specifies CASSPRENTGELFF.

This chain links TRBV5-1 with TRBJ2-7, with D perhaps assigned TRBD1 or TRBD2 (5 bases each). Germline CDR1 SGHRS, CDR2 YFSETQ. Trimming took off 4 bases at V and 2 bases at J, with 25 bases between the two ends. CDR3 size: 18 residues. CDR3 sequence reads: CASSLAPPGPAVTYEQYF. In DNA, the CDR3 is TGCGCCAGCAGCCTGGCCCCGCCGGGACCCGCGGTTACCTACGAGCAGTACTTC.

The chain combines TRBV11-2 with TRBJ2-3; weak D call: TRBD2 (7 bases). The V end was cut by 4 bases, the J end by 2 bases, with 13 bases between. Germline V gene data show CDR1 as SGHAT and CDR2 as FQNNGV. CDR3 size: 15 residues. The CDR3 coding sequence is TGTGCCAGCAGCTCAAGCGGGACAAACACAGATACGCAGTATTTT. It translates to CASSSSGTNTDTQYF.

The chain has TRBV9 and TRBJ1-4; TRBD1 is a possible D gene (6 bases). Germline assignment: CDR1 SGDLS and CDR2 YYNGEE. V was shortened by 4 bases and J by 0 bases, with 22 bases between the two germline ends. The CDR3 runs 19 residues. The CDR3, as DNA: TGTGCCAGCAGCCCTAGGGGGGGATCAACAGCTGCAACTAATGAAAAACTGTTTTTT. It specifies CASSPRGGSTAATNEKLFF. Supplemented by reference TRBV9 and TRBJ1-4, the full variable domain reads DSGVTQTPKHLITATGQRVTLRCSPRSGDLSVYWYQQSLDQGLQFLIQYYNGEERAKGNILERFSAQQFPDLHSELNLSSLELGDSALYFCASSPRGGSTAATNEKLFFGSGTQLSVL.

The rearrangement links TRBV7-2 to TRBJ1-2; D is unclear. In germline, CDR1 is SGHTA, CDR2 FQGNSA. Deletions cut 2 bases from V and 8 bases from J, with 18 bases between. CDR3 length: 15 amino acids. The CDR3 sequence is CASSLLGRTLGGYTF. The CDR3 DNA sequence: TGTGCCAGCAGCTTATTGGGCAGGACCCTGGGGGGCTACACCTTC.

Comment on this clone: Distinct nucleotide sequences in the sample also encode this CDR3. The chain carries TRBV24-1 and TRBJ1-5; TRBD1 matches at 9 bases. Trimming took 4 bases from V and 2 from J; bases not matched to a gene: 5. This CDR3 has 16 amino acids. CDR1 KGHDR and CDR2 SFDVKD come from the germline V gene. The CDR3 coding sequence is TGTGCCACCAGTGACCCGGGACAGGGCGGCAATCAGCCCCAGCATTTT. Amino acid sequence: CATSDPGQGGNQPQHF.

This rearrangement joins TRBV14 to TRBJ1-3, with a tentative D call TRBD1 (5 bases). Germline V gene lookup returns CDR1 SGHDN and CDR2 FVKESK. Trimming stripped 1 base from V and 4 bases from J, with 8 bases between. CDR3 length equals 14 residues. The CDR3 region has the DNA TGTGCCAGCAGCCAAGCGACAGCCGGAAACACCATATATTTT. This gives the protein CASSQATAGNTIYF.

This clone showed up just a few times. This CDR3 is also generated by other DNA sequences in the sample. The chain's CDR3 is CASSFGQGGSADTQYF. The CDR3, as DNA: TGTGCCAGCAGTTTCGGGCAGGGTGGCTCCGCAGATACGCAGTATTTT. This chain links TRBV28 with TRBJ2-3, with D possibly TRBD1 on 5 matching bases. Trimming cost V 3 bases and J 4 bases, with 17 bases left between them. Germline loops: CDR1 MDHEN, CDR2 SYDVKM. This CDR3 is 16 amino acids long.

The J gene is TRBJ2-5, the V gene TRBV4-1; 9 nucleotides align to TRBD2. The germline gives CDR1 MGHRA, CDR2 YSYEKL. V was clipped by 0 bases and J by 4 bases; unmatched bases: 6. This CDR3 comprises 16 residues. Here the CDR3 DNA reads TGCGCCAGCAGCCAAGATGTTAGCGGGAGAGGAGAGACCCAGTACTTC. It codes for CASSQDVSGRGETQYF.

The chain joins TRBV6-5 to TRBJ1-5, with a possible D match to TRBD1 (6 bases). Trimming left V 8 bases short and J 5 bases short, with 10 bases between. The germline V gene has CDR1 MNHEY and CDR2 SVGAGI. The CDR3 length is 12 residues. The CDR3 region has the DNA TGTGCCAGCGGAAACAGGGATCAGCCCCAGCATTTT. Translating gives CASGNRDQPQHF.

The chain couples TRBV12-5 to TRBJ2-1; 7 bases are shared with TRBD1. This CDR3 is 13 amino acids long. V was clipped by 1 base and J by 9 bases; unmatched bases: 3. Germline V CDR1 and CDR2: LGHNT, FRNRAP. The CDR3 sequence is CASGLGQGGEQFF. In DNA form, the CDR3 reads TGTGCTAGTGGTTTGGGACAGGGTGGTGAGCAGTTCTTC.

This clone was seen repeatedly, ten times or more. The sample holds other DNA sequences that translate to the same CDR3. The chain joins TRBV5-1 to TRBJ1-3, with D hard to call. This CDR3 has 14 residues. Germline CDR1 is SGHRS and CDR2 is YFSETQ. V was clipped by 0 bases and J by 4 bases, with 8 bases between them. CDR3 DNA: TGCGCCAGCAGCTTGGGTTCCAGCGGAAACACCATATATTTT. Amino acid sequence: CASSLGSSGNTIYF.

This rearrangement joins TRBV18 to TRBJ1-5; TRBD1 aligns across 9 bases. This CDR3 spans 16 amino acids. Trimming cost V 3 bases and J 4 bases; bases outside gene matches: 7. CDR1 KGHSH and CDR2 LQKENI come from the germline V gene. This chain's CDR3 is CASSPSAGTGNQPQHF. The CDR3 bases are TGTGCCAGCTCACCTTCCGCCGGGACAGGGAATCAGCCCCAGCATTTT.

In DNA, the CDR3 is TGTGCCACCAGCAGTGACGTCGGGAGTACTGCCAAAAACATTCAGTACTTC. Translating gives CATSSDVGSTAKNIQYF. V usage is TRBV15 and J usage is TRBJ2-4; D perhaps matches TRBD2 (6 bases). The CDR3 extends over 17 amino acids. V lost 3 bases and J lost 1, with 16 bases in between. CDR1 and CDR2 from the germline V gene are LNHNV and YYDKDF (reference sequence).